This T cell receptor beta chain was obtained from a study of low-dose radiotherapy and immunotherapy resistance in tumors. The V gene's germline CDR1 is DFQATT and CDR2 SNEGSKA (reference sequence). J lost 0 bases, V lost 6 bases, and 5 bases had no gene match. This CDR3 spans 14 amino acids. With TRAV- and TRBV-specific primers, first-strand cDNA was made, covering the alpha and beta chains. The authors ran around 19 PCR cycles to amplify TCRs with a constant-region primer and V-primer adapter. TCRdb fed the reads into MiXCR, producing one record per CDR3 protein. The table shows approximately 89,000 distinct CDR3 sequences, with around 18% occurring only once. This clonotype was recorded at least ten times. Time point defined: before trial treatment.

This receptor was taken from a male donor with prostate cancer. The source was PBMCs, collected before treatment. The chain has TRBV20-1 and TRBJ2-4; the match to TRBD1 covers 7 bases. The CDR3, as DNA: TGCAGTGCCGGGACAGACGTAGCCAAAAACATTCAGTACTTC. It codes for CSAGTDVAKNIQYF.